The clone carrying this TCR beta chain was counted a single time. What it recognizes is unknown. The PCR ran on 60 Vbeta and 13 Jbeta primers. Repertoires were generated with immunoSEQ multiplex PCR, while TCRdb's copy carries only in-frame clones and drops some. The data contain approximately 100,000 clones, less than 80% of them singletons. This entry comes from a study of cytomegalovirus exposure and HLA in healthy donors. Study-level findings and limits: In an earlier analysis, about 87% or about 30%: the productive usage of most TCR beta V segments. A later analysis by the authors found several of the most significant clusters apparently linked to common viral pathogens. As a later analysis revealed, the rate of TCR association differed by HLA locus, with DRB1 most and HLA-C fewest. Sequencing likely produced, as an artifact, a cluster of highly shared sequence variants.

The V gene end was trimmed by 4 bases and the J gene end by 4 bases; junction bases not matched to a gene: 9. Germline CDR1 SGHRS, CDR2 YFSETQ. The CDR3 loop spans 16 amino acids. Input material: PBMCs. The receptor comes from a middle-aged woman in good health and CMV-seronegative. The V call is TRBV5-1, the J call TRBJ2-5; 11 bases are shared with TRBD2. The CDR3 here is CASSGTTSGSGETQYF. Here the CDR3 DNA reads TGCGCCAGCAGCGGTACAACTAGCGGGAGTGGAGAGACCCAGTACTTC.